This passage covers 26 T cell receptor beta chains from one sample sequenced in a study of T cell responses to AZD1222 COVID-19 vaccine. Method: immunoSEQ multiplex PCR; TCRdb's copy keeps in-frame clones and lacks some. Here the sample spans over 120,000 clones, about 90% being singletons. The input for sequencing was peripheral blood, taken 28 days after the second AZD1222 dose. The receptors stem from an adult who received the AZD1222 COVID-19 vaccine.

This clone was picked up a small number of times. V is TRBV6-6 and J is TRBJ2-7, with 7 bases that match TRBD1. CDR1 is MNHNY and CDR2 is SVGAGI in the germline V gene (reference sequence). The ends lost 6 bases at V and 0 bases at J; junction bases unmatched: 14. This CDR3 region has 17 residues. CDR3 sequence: CASSRLRTGQSSYEQYF. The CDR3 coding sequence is TGTGCCAGCAGCCGACTTCGGACAGGCCAAAGCTCCTACGAGCAGTACTTC.

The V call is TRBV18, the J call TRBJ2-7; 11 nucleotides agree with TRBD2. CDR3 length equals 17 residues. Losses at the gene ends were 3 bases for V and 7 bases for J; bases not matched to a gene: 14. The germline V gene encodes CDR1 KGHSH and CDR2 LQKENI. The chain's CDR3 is CASSPRDRTTSGSEQYF. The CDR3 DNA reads TGTGCCAGCTCACCGCGGGACAGAACCACTAGCGGGAGTGAGCAGTACTTC.

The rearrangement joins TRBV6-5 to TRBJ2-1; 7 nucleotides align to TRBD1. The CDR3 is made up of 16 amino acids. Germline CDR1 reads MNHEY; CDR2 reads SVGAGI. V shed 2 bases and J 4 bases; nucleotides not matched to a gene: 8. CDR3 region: CASSYLRDRKYNEQFF. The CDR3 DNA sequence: TGTGCCAGCAGTTACCTTAGGGACAGAAAATACAATGAGCAGTTCTTC.

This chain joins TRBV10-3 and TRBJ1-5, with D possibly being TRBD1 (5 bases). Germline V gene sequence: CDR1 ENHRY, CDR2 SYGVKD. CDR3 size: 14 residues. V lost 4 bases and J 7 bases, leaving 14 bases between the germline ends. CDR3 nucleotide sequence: TGTGCCATCAGTGGCCAGGGAAAGGGGCAGCCCCAGCATTTT. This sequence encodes CAISGQGKGQPQHF.

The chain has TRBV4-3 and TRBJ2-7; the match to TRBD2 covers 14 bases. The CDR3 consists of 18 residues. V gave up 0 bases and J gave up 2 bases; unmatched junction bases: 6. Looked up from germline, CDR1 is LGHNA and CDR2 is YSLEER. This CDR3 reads CASSQDGTSGSLPYEQYF. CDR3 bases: TGCGCCAGCAGCCAAGATGGGACTAGCGGGAGTTTACCCTACGAGCAGTACTTC.

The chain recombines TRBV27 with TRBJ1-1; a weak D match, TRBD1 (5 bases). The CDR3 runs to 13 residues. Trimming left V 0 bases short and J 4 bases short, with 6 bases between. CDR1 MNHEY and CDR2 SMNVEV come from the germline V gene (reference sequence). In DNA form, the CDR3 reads TGTGCCAGCAGTTTATCAGGGACCACTGAAGCTTTCTTT. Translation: CASSLSGTTEAFF.

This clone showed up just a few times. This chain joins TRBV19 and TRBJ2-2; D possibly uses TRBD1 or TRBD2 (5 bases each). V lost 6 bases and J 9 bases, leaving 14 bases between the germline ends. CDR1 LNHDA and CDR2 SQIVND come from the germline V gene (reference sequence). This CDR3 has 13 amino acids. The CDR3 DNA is TGTGCCAGTAGGAAATCAGGGAGCAGGGAGCTGTTTTTT. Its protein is CASRKSGSRELFF.

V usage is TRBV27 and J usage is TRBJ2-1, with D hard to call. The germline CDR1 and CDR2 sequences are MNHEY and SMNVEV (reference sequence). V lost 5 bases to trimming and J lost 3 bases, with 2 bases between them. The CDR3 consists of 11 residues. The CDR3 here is CASSHYNEQFF. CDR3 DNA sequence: TGTGCCAGCAGTCACTACAATGAGCAGTTCTTC.

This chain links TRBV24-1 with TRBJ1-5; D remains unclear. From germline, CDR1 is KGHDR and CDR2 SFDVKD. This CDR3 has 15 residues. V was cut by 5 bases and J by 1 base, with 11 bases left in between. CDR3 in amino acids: CATSAGRRSNQPQHF. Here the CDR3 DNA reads TGTGCCACCAGTGCCGGAAGGCGAAGCAATCAGCCCCAGCATTTT.

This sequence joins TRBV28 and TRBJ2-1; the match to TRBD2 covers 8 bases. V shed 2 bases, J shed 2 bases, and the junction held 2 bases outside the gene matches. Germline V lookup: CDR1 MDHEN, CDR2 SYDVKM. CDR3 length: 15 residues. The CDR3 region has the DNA TGTGCCAGCAGTTTACGGGGGGGACCCTACAATGAGCAGTTCTTC. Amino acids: CASSLRGGPYNEQFF.

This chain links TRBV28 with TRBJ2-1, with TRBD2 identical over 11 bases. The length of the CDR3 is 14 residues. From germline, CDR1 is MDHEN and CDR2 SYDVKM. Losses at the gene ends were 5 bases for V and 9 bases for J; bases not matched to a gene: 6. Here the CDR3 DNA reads TGTGCCAGCAGTCCTAGCGGGAGGCGGGGTGAGCAGTTCTTC. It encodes CASSPSGRRGEQFF.

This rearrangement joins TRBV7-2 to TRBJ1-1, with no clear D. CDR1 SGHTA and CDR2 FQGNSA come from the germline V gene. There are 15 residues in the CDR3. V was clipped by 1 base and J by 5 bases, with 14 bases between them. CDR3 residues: CASSLGVLRSTEAFF. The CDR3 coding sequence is TGTGCCAGCAGCTTAGGCGTCCTCCGTAGTACTGAAGCTTTCTTT.

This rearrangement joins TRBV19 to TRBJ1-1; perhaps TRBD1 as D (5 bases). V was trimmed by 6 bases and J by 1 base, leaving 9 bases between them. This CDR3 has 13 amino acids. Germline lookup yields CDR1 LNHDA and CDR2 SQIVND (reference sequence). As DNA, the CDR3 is TGTGCCAGTAGGGCTGGGGCGAACACTGAAGCTTTCTTT. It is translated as CASRAGANTEAFF.

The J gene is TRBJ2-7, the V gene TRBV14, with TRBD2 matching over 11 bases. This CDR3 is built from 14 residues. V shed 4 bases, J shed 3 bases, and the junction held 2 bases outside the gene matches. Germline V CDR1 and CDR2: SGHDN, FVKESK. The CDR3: CASSLGTSGYEQYF. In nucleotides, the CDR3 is TGTGCCAGCAGCCTTGGGACTAGCGGCTACGAGCAGTACTTC.

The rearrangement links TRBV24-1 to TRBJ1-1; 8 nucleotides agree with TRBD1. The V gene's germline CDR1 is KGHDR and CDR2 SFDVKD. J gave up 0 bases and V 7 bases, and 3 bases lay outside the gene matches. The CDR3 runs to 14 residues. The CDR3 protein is CATRTGGMNTEAFF. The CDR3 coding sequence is TGTGCCACCAGAACAGGGGGGATGAACACTGAAGCTTTCTTT.

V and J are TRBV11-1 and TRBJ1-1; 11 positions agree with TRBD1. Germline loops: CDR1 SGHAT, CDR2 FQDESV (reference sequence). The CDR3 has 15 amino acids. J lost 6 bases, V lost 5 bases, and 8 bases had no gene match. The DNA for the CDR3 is TGTGCCAGCAGCCGTCGGACAGGGGGCGGTCCTGAAGCTTTCTTT. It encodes CASSRRTGGGPEAFF.

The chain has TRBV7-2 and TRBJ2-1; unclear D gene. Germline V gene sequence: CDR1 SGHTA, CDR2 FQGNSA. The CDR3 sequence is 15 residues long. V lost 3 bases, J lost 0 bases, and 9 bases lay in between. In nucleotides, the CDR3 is TGTGCCAGCAGCTTCACCTTCAGCTCCTACAATGAGCAGTTCTTC. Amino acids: CASSFTFSSYNEQFF.

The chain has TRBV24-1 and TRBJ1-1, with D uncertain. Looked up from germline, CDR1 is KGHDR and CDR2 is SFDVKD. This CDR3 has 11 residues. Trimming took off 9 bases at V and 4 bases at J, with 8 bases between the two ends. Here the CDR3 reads CATRLGTEAFF. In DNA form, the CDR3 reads TGTGCCACCCGGTTGGGCACTGAAGCTTTCTTT.

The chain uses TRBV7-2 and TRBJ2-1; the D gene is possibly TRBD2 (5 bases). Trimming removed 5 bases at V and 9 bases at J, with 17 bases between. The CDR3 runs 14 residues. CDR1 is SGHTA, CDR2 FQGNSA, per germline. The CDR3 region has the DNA TGTGCCAGCAGCCCTGGCATTAGCGTGGGTGAGCAGTTCTTC. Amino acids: CASSPGISVGEQFF.

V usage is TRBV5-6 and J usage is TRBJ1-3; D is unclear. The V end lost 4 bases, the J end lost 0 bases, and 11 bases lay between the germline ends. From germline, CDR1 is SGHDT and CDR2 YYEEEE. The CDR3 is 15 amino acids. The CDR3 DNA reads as TGTGCCAGCAGCACTGCAGCTGTCTCTGGAAACACCATATATTTT. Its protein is CASSTAAVSGNTIYF.

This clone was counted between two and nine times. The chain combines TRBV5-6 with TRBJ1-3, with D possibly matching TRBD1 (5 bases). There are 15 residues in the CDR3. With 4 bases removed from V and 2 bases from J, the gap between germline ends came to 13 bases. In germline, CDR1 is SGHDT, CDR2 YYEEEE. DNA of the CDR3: TGTGCCAGCAGCCCTTCAGGGTTCGCTGGAAACACCATATATTTT. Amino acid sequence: CASSPSGFAGNTIYF. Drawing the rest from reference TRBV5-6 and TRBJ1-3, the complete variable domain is DAGVTQSPTHLIKTRGQQVTLRCSPKSGHDTVSWYQQALGQGPQFIFQYYEEEERQRGNFPDRFSGHQFPNYSSELNVNALLLGDSALYLCASSPSGFAGNTIYFGEGSWLTVV.

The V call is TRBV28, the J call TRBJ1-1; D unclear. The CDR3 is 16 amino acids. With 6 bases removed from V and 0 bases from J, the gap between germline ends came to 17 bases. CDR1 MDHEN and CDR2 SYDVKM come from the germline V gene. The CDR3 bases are TGTGCCAGCAGAGGGCTCGTTCCGATTATGAACACTGAAGCTTTCTTT. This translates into CASRGLVPIMNTEAFF.

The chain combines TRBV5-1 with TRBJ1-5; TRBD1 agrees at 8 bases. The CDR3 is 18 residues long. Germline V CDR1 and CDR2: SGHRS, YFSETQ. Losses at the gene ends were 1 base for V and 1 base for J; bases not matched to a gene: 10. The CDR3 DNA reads TGCGCCAGCAGCTTGTACGCCCAGGGACAGGCCAGCAATCAGCCCCAGCATTTT. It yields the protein CASSLYAQGQASNQPQHF.

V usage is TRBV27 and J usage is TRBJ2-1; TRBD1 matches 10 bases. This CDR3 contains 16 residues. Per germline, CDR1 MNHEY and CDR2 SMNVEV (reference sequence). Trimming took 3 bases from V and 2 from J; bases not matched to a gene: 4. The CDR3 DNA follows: TGTGCCAGCAGTTTTCCGGGACAGGGGCCCTACAATGAGCAGTTCTTC. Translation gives CASSFPGQGPYNEQFF.

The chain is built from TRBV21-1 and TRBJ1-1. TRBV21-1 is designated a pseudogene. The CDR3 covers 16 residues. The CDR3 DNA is TGTGCCAGCAGCAAGTCTGGTGGGGGGGGGAACACTGAAGCTTTCTTT. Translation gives CASSKSGGGGNTEAFF.

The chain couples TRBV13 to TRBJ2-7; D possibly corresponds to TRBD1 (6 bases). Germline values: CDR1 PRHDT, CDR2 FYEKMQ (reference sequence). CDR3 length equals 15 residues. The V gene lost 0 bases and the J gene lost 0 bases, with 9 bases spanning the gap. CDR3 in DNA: TGTGCCAGCAGCTTAGGAGGGGGTACCTCCTACGAGCAGTACTTC. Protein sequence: CASSLGGGTSYEQYF.